The source of this T cell receptor beta chain is a study of T cell responses to AZD1222 COVID-19 vaccine. Study conclusions and caveats: Two AZD1222 administrations were followed by greater Spike-specific TCR breadth and depth.

Measured with immunoSEQ multiplex PCR; TCRdb has only the in-frame clones, and not every one. The sample has 250,000 to 300,000 clones, around 93% seen once; the top ten hold 0.5% to 0.7%. As regards this clone: Its specificity is not known. In the same sample, other DNA sequences code for this CDR3.

Germline loops: CDR1 MNHEY, CDR2 SMNVEV (reference sequence). V dropped 3 bases and J dropped 7 bases, with 12 bases sitting between them. The CDR3 extends over 14 amino acids. This specimen was peripheral blood, taken 28 days after the second AZD1222 dose. The V and J genes are TRBV27 and TRBJ1-4; tentative D call: TRBD1 (5 bases). The TCR sequence derives from an adult who received the AZD1222 COVID-19 vaccine. CDR3 amino acids: CASSFSQGGEKLFF. The CDR3, as DNA: TGTGCCAGCAGTTTTTCCCAGGGCGGTGAAAAACTGTTTTTT.